Below, 28 T cell receptor beta chains from the same sample are listed, as sequenced in a study of blood T cell repertoires in COVID-19. Sequenced by immunoSEQ multiplex PCR; TCRdb stores in-frame clones only, minus some. The data show about 280,000 clones, about 90% seen once. Source material: peripheral blood. Receptor source: a woman in her thirties who had recovered from COVID-19.

This chain connects TRBV7-2 to TRBJ1-1; 8 nucleotides match TRBD1. This CDR3 spans 13 amino acids. V shed 5 bases and J 3 bases; nucleotides not matched to a gene: 2. The germline V gene encodes CDR1 SGHTA and CDR2 FQGNSA. The CDR3 reads CASSLQGDTEAFF. The DNA for the CDR3 is TGTGCCAGCAGCCTACAGGGGGACACTGAAGCTTTCTTT.

This clone was seen only once. The chain couples TRBV18 to TRBJ2-2; tentatively, D is TRBD1 (5 bases). The V end was cut by 3 bases, the J end by 3 bases, with 11 bases between. CDR1 KGHSH and CDR2 LQKENI come from the germline V gene. The CDR3 consists of 15 residues. CDR3 nucleotides: TGTGCCAGCTCACCGGGCCAAGGGGACACCGGGGAGCTGTTTTTT. Protein: CASSPGQGDTGELFF.

The chain uses TRBV10-3 and TRBJ2-7, with 9 bases identical to TRBD2. The germline V gene encodes CDR1 ENHRY and CDR2 SYGVKD. After removal of 6 bases from V and 5 bases from J, the junction contained 8 bases not matched to a gene. The CDR3 totals 14 residues. The DNA of the CDR3 is TGTGCCATCAGACCCCTGGCGGGAGGGGACGAGCAGTACTTC. This encodes CAIRPLAGGDEQYF.

The chain uses TRBV2 and TRBJ1-5; the D is unclear. Germline V lookup: CDR1 SNHLY, CDR2 FYNNEI. The V end lost 6 bases, the J end lost 4 bases, and 16 bases lay between the germline ends. The CDR3 spans 15 residues. CDR3 region: CASSASGSSNQPQHF. CDR3 in DNA: TGTGCCAGCAGCGCCTCGGGGTCGAGTAATCAGCCCCAGCATTTT. The full variable domain, its missing parts supplied by reference TRBV2 and TRBJ1-5, is EPEVTQTPSHQVTQMGQEVILRCVPISNHLYFYWYRQILGQKVEFLVSFYNNEISEKSEIFDDQFSVERPDGSNFTLKIRSTKLEDSAMYFCASSASGSSNQPQHFGDGTRLSIL.

This sequence joins TRBV18 and TRBJ1-1; TRBD1 agrees at 8 bases. The CDR3 sequence is 14 residues long. V dropped 3 bases and J dropped 6; count of bases not matched to a gene: 6. CDR1 and CDR2 (germline): KGHSH, LQKENI. The CDR3 coding sequence is TGTGCCAGCTCACCCCTACAGGGGGAGGCTGAAGCTTTCTTT. Encoded protein: CASSPLQGEAEAFF.

This chain links TRBV27 with TRBJ2-1; a possible D gene is TRBD1 (5 bases). This CDR3 is built from 13 residues. Germline V gene data show CDR1 as MNHEY and CDR2 as SMNVEV (reference sequence). V lost 0 bases, J lost 9 bases, and 9 bases lay in between. As DNA, the CDR3 is TGTGCCAGCAGTTTATCGTCCAGGGTTGAGCAGTTCTTC. This sequence encodes CASSLSSRVEQFF.

V is TRBV7-8 and J is TRBJ1-2; D is unclear. V lost 4 bases and J 4 bases, leaving 13 bases between the germline ends. The CDR3 consists of 14 residues. The germline V gene has CDR1 SGHVS and CDR2 FQNEAQ. The CDR3 bases are TGTGCCAGCAGCTCATCGACCGCGGGCTATGGCTACACCTTC. This translates into CASSSSTAGYGYTF.

The rearrangement links TRBV4-3 to TRBJ2-3; possible D gene TRBD2, 6 bases. The CDR3 is 15 amino acids. Germline assignment: CDR1 LGHNA and CDR2 YSLEER. V was clipped by 4 bases and J by 2 bases, with 13 bases between them. CDR3 in DNA: TGCGCCAGCAGCCCCAATCGGGGGTACACAGATACGCAGTATTTT. Amino acid sequence: CASSPNRGYTDTQYF.

This sequence joins TRBV7-2 and TRBJ2-7; 7 nucleotides line up with TRBD2. This CDR3 has 15 residues. The ends lost 5 bases at V and 3 bases at J; junction bases unmatched: 10. Per the germline V gene, CDR1 is SGHTA and CDR2 is FQGNSA. CDR3 protein: CASSVTGTNHYEQYF. CDR3 in DNA: TGTGCCAGCAGCGTTACCGGGACTAACCACTACGAGCAGTACTTC. Using reference TRBV7-2 and TRBJ2-7 for the parts outside the CDR3, the full variable domain is GAGVSQSPSNKVTEKGKDVELRCDPISGHTALYWYRQSLGQGLEFLIYFQGNSAPDKSGLPSDRFSAERTGGSVSTLTIQRTQQEDSAVYLCASSVTGTNHYEQYFGPGTRLTVT.

The chain links TRBV3-1 (or the pseudogene TRBV3-2) to TRBJ2-3; 9 bases line up with TRBD2. The CDR3 loop spans 17 amino acids. Germline V gene lookup returns CDR1 LGHDT and CDR2 YNNKEL (reference sequence). Trimming took 2 bases from V and 3 from J; bases not matched to a gene: 9. This CDR3 is CASSQKIAGGVTDTQYF. DNA of the CDR3: TGTGCCAGCAGCCAAAAGATCGCGGGAGGGGTTACAGATACGCAGTATTTT.

The chain carries TRBV5-1 and TRBJ1-3, with D hard to call. Per germline, CDR1 SGHRS and CDR2 YFSETQ. Trimming shortened V by 2 bases and J by 1 base, and 13 bases separated the two germline ends. The CDR3 is 16 residues long. The CDR3 bases are TGCGCCAGCAGCTTAGATACAGTTTCTTCTGGAAACACCATATATTTT. As protein: CASSLDTVSSGNTIYF.

The CDR3 DNA sequence: TGTGCCAGCACCCTCCTTGCGGAGCGTCCCAGGACCCAGTACTTC. It encodes CASTLLAERPRTQYF. The rearrangement uses TRBV6-4 and TRBJ2-5; no definite D call. The CDR3 spans 15 residues. V lost 7 bases, J lost 7 bases, and 22 bases lay in between. The germline V gene encodes CDR1 MRHNA and CDR2 SNTAGT.

The gene calls are TRBV30 and TRBJ1-5; 11 positions agree with TRBD1. The CDR3 sequence is 17 residues long. The germline CDR1 and CDR2 sequences are GTSNPN and SVGIG (reference sequence). V shed 2 bases and J 9 bases; nucleotides not matched to a gene: 15. CDR3 nucleotide sequence: TGTGCCTGGAGTCGGACAGGGGGCTTAAATATGGCGTGGCCCCAGCATTTT. Its translation: CAWSRTGGLNMAWPQHF.

The chain employs TRBV10-3 and TRBJ2-2; tentative D call: TRBD1 (7 bases). The CDR3 extends over 14 amino acids. CDR1 is ENHRY, CDR2 SYGVKD, per germline. With 8 bases removed from V and 1 base from J, the gap between germline ends came to 11 bases. CDR3 protein: CAIGGGLNTGELFF. The DNA for the CDR3 is TGTGCCATCGGAGGGGGCTTGAACACCGGGGAGCTGTTTTTT.

Here the CDR3 DNA reads TGTGCCAGCTCACCGGCACTTTCCGGAGGGTCCGGAAACACCATATATTTT. Protein: CASSPALSGGSGNTIYF. The chain has TRBV18 and TRBJ1-3; no clear D. Trimming removed 3 bases from V and 4 bases from J, with 19 bases in between. The CDR3 length is 17 residues. CDR1 and CDR2 (germline): KGHSH, LQKENI.

The chain has TRBV7-9 and TRBJ1-2, with 11 bases fitting TRBD1. Germline assignment: CDR1 SEHNR and CDR2 FQNEAQ (reference sequence). Losses at the gene ends were 5 bases for V and 5 bases for J; bases not matched to a gene: 7. This CDR3 is built from 15 residues. The CDR3 region has the DNA TGTGCCAGCAGCCCAGACGGGACAGGGGGTTATGGCTACACCTTC. Translated: CASSPDGTGGYGYTF.

CDR3: CASSPRHGDSYEQYF. The CDR3 DNA sequence: TGTGCCAGCAGCCCCCGACACGGGGACTCCTACGAGCAGTACTTC. The chain couples TRBV4-2 to TRBJ2-7; possible D gene TRBD2, 5 bases. The germline V and J ends were trimmed by 4 bases and 0 bases, with 13 bases remaining between them. The CDR3 has 15 amino acids. Germline V gene data show CDR1 as LGHNA and CDR2 as YNFKEQ.

The rearrangement links TRBV7-2 to TRBJ1-2, with TRBD1 as a possible D gene (5 bases). V was shortened by 1 base and J by 2 bases, with 11 bases between the two germline ends. Germline V gene data show CDR1 as SGHTA and CDR2 as FQGNSA. The CDR3 has 15 amino acids. The CDR3 nucleotides read TGTGCCAGCAGCTTAGATAAGGGGCTCAACTATGGCTACACCTTC. It yields the protein CASSLDKGLNYGYTF.

This rearrangement joins TRBV9 to TRBJ2-7, with D hard to call. The CDR3 extends over 13 amino acids. Trimming took off 0 bases at V and 6 bases at J, with 10 bases between the two ends. Germline V gives CDR1 SGDLS, CDR2 YYNGEE. The CDR3 protein is CASSVDVIGEQYF. CDR3 coding DNA: TGTGCCAGCAGCGTAGACGTGATCGGCGAGCAGTACTTC. Full variable domain (outside the CDR3, taken from reference TRBV9 and TRBJ2-7): DSGVTQTPKHLITATGQRVTLRCSPRSGDLSVYWYQQSLDQGLQFLIQYYNGEERAKGNILERFSAQQFPDLHSELNLSSLELGDSALYFCASSVDVIGEQYFGPGTRLTVT.

The chain is built from TRBV7-2 and TRBJ2-1, with D maybe TRBD2 (6 bases). Germline V gives CDR1 SGHTA, CDR2 FQGNSA. The CDR3 is 13 amino acids. Trimming took off 5 bases at V and 4 bases at J, with 9 bases between the two ends. The CDR3 DNA sequence: TGTGCCAGCAGCCCGGGGACTTACAATGAGCAGTTCTTC. The encoded protein is CASSPGTYNEQFF. The whole variable domain, remainder taken from reference TRBV7-2 and TRBJ2-1, is GAGVSQSPSNKVTEKGKDVELRCDPISGHTALYWYRQSLGQGLEFLIYFQGNSAPDKSGLPSDRFSAERTGGSVSTLTIQRTQQEDSAVYLCASSPGTYNEQFFGPGTRLTVL.

CDR3 amino acids: CASSHQGAPYTGELFF. CDR3 nucleotide sequence: TGTGCCAGCAGCCATCAGGGGGCGCCGTACACCGGGGAGCTGTTTTTT. The chain combines TRBV3-1 (or the pseudogene TRBV3-2) with TRBJ2-2; 8 positions match TRBD1. The CDR3 extends over 16 amino acids. The junction had 6 bases not matched to a gene; V was cut back by 3 bases and J by 3 bases. Per germline, CDR1 LGHDT and CDR2 YNNKEL (reference sequence).

This clone occurred a few times. V usage is TRBV15 and J usage is TRBJ2-3; 11 nucleotides match TRBD2. This CDR3 is 16 amino acids long. Looked up from germline, CDR1 is LNHNV and CDR2 is YYDKDF (reference sequence). V lost 5 bases to trimming and J lost 2 bases; unmatched junction nucleotides: 6. The CDR3 spells CATSSGTSGVTDTQYF. DNA for the CDR3: TGTGCCACCAGCTCCGGGACTAGCGGTGTCACAGATACGCAGTATTTT.

The chain has TRBV20-1 and TRBJ1-3, with a tentative D call TRBD1 (6 bases). Trimming left V 6 bases short and J 8 bases short, with 11 bases between. This CDR3 comprises 11 residues. Germline-derived CDR1 and CDR2 are DFQATT and SNEGSKA (reference sequence). CDR3 region: CSARGADTIYF. The CDR3 region has the DNA TGCAGTGCCCGGGGGGCCGACACCATATATTTT.

The chain has TRBV4-1 and TRBJ2-3; D might be TRBD1 (5 bases). The germline V gene encodes CDR1 MGHRA and CDR2 YSYEKL. V lost 1 base to trimming and J lost 1 base, with 9 bases between them. The CDR3 loop spans 15 amino acids. The CDR3 region is CASSQVWGGTDTQYF. The CDR3 DNA follows: TGCGCCAGCAGCCAAGTATGGGGCGGCACAGATACGCAGTATTTT.

This chain connects TRBV19 to TRBJ1-4, with 8 nucleotides matching TRBD1. From germline, CDR1 is LNHDA and CDR2 SQIVND (reference sequence). V was clipped by 0 bases and J by 8 bases; unmatched bases: 11. The CDR3 runs 17 residues. Written as DNA, the CDR3 is TGTGCCAGTAGTATAGATCTTGAGTCAGGGGGCTTCGAAAAACTGTTTTTT. Protein: CASSIDLESGGFEKLFF.

The V call is TRBV24-1, the J call TRBJ2-1; TRBD1 is a possible D gene (5 bases). This CDR3 has 13 amino acids. V was trimmed by 7 bases and J by 3 bases, leaving 9 bases between them. The germline CDR1 and CDR2 sequences are KGHDR and SFDVKD. As DNA, the CDR3 is TGTGCCACCAGCCAGGACATCTACAATGAGCAGTTCTTC. It codes for CATSQDIYNEQFF.

V usage is TRBV28 and J usage is TRBJ2-7; D unclear. The CDR3 runs 15 residues. Germline values: CDR1 MDHEN, CDR2 SYDVKM. Trimming cost V 6 bases and J 5 bases, with 20 bases left between them. CDR3 bases: TGTGCCAGCAGCACCCCATTATATAGCAGAGACGAGCAGTACTTC. Translation: CASSTPLYSRDEQYF.

This chain joins TRBV28 and TRBJ2-2, with no clear D. This CDR3 has 14 residues. CDR1 MDHEN and CDR2 SYDVKM come from the germline V gene. Trimming removed 8 bases from V and 5 bases from J, with 15 bases in between. Here the CDR3 reads CASLQYTDTGELFF. The CDR3 region has the DNA TGTGCCAGCTTACAGTATACGGATACCGGGGAGCTGTTTTTT.